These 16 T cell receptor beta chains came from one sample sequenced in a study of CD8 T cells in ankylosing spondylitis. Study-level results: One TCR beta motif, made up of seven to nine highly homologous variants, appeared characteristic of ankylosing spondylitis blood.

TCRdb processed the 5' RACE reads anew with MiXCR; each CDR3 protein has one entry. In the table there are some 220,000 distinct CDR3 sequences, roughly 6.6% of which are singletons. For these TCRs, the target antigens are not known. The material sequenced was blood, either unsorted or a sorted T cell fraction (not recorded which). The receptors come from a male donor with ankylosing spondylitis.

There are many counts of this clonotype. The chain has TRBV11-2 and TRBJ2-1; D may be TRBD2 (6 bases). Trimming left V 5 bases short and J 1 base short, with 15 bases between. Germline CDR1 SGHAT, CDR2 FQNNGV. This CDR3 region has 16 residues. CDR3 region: CASSLTPGESYNEQFF. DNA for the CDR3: TGTGCCAGCAGCCTCACCCCGGGGGAATCCTACAATGAGCAGTTCTTC.

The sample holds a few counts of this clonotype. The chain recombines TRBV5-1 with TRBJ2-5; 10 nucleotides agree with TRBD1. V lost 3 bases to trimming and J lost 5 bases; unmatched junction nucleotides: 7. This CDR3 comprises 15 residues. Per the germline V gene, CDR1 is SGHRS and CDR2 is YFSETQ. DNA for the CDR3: TGCGCCAGCAGCTCTGGGACAGGGGCAGTTGAGACCCAGTACTTC. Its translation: CASSSGTGAVETQYF.

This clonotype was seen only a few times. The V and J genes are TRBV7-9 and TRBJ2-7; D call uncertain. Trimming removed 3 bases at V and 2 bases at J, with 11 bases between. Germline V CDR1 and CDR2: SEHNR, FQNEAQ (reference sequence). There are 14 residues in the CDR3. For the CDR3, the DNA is TGTGCCAGCAGCTTGGCCAGGCCACCCTACGAGCAGTACTTC. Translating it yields CASSLARPPYEQYF.

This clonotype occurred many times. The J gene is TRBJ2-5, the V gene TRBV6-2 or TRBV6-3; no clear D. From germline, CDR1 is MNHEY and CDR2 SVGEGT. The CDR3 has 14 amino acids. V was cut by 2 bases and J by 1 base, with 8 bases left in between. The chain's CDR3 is CASSYRLRQETQYF. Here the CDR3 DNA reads TGTGCCAGCAGTTACAGGCTACGCCAAGAGACCCAGTACTTC.

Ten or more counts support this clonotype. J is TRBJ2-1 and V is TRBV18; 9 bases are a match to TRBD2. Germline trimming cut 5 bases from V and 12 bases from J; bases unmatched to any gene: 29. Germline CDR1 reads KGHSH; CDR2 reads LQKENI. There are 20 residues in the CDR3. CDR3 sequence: CASSTRLVAGADTPPLGQFF. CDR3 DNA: TGTGCCAGCTCAACCCGGTTGGTAGCGGGAGCGGACACCCCTCCTTTAGGGCAGTTCTTC.

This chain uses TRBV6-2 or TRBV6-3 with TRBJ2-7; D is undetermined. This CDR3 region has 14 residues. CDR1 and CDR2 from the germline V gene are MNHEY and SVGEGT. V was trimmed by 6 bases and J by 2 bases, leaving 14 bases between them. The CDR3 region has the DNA TGTGCCAGCAGCCTTCTTAGAAGGACCTACGAGCAGTACTTC. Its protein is CASSLLRRTYEQYF.

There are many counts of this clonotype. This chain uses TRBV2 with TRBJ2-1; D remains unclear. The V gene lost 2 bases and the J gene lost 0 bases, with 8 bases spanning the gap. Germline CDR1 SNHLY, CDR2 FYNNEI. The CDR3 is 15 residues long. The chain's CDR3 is CASSETLSSYNEQFF. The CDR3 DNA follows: TGTGCCAGCAGTGAAACCTTGAGCTCCTACAATGAGCAGTTCTTC.

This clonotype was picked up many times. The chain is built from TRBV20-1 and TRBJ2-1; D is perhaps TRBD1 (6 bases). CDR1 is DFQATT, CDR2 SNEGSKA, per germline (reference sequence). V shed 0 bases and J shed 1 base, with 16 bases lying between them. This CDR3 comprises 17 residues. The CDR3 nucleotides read TGCAGTGCTAGAGATCGAAAGGGGGAAGGTTCCTACAATGAGCAGTTCTTC. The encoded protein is CSARDRKGEGSYNEQFF.

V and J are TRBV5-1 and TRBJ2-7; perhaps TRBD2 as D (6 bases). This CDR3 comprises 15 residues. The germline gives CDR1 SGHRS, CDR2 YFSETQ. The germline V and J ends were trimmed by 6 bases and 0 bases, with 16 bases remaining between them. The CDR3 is CASKEGSDSSYEQYF. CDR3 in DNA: TGCGCCAGCAAGGAGGGGAGTGATAGCTCCTACGAGCAGTACTTC. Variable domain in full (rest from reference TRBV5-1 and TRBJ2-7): KAGVTQTPRYLIKTRGQQVTLSCSPISGHRSVSWYQQTPGQGLQFLFEYFSETQRNKGNFPGRFSGRQFSNSRSEMNVSTLELGDSALYLCASKEGSDSSYEQYFGPGTRLTVT.

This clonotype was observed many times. The CDR3 DNA follows: TGTGCCAGCAGTGAATTTGGATTGGGTTCACCCCTCCACTTT. Amino acids: CASSEFGLGSPLHF. This chain joins TRBV6-1 and TRBJ1-6; D is unresolved. Deletions cut 2 bases from V and 9 bases from J, with 11 bases between. CDR1 is MNHNS and CDR2 is SASEGT in the germline V gene. The CDR3 covers 14 residues.

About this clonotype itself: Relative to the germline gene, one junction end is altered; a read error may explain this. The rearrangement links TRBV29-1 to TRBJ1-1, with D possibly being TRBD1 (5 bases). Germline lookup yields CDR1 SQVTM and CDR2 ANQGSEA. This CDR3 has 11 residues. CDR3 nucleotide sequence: TGCAGCGTTGATTTGGGTCAGGGTCGAATCTTT. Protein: CSVDLGQGRIF.

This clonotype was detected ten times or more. The CDR3 nucleotides read TGTGCCAGCAGCTCCGGCCATGAGGACCCCAATGAGCAGTTCTTC. It is translated as CASSSGHEDPNEQFF. The chain recombines TRBV7-9 with TRBJ2-1; no clear D gene. Germline V gene data show CDR1 as SEHNR and CDR2 as FQNEAQ (reference sequence). This CDR3 comprises 15 residues. V gave up 4 bases and J gave up 6 bases, with 16 bases separating them.

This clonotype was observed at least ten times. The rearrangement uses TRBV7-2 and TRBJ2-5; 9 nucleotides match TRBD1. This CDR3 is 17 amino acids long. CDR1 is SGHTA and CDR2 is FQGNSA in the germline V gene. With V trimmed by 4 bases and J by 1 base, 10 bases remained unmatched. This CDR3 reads CASSSPGQGPLQETQYF. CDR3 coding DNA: TGTGCCAGCAGCTCACCGGGACAGGGCCCCCTCCAAGAGACCCAGTACTTC.

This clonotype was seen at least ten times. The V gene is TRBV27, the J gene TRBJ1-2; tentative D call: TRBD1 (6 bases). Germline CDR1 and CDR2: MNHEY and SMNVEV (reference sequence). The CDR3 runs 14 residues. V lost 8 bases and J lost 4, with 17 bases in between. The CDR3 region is CASGEQGKPYGYTF. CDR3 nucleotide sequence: TGTGCCAGCGGTGAACAGGGAAAACCCTATGGCTACACCTTC.

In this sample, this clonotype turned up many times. In DNA, the CDR3 is TGTGCCAGTGGCGACAGGGATCGTGGAAACACCATATATTTT. It is translated as CASGDRDRGNTIYF. The chain has TRBV19 and TRBJ1-3, with 7 bases aligning to TRBD1. Losses at the gene ends were 8 bases for V and 3 bases for J; bases not matched to a gene: 7. There are 14 residues in the CDR3. The germline gives CDR1 LNHDA, CDR2 SQIVND (reference sequence).

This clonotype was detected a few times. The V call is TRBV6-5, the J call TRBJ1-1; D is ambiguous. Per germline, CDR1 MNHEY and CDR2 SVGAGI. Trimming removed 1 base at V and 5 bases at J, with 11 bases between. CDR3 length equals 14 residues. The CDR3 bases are TGTGCCAGCAGTTACTTTGGGGTAGGGACTGAAGCTTTCTTT. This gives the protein CASSYFGVGTEAFF.